The following is a T cell receptor (beta chain) sequence with its context. The antigen remains unidentified. This entry belongs to a study of response to subunit inactivated influenza vaccine. Germline lookup yields CDR1 ENHRY and CDR2 SYGVKD. Trimming removed 6 bases at V and 3 bases at J, with 6 bases between. The CDR3 extends over 11 amino acids. General study points: The authors put forward the suggestion that each seasonal influenza vaccination may bring in only a limited number of new T cells.

Each CDR3 protein gets one entry after TCRdb re-called the RT-PCR reads with MiXCR. This table holds some 500,000 distinct CDR3 sequences, 25% found once. The sample in question was CD4+ T cells sorted from PBMCs, obtained less than 6 days after vaccination. V usage is TRBV10-3 and J usage is TRBJ2-7; unclear D gene. The receptor was derived from a man over 45 who received an inactivated influenza vaccine. The DNA for the CDR3 is TGTGCCATCAGGGCTGGCTACGAGCAGTACTTC. This codes for CAIRAGYEQYF.